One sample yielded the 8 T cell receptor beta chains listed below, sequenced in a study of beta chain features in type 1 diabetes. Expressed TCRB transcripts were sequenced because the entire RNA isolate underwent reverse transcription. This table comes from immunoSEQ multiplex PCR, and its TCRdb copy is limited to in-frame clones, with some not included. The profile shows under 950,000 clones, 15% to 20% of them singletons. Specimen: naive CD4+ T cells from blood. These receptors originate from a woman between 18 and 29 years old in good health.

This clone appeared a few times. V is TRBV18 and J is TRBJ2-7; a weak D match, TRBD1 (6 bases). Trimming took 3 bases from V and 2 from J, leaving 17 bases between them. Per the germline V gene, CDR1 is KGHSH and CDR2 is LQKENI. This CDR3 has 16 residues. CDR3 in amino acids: CASSPAGANPAYEQYF. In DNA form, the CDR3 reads TGTGCCAGCTCACCGGCAGGGGCCAATCCCGCCTACGAGCAGTACTTC.

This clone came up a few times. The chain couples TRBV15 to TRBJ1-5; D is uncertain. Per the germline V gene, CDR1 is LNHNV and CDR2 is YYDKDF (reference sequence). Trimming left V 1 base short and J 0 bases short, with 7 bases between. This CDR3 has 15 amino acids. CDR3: CATSRGGASNQPQHF. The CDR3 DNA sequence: TGTGCCACCAGCAGAGGAGGAGCTAGCAATCAGCCCCAGCATTTT.

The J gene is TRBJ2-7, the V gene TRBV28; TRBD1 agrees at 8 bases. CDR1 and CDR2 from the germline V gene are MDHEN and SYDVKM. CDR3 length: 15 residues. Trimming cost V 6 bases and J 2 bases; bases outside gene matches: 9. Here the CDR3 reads CASSSRTGYPYEQYF. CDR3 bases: TGTGCCAGCAGCTCCCGGACAGGGTACCCCTACGAGCAGTACTTC.

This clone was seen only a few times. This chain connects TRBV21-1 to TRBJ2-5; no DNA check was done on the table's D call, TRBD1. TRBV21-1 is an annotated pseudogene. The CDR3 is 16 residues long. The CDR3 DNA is TGTGCCAGCAGCCCCCCCCCTGGCAGGTTATGGAAGACCCAGTACTTC. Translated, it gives CASSPPPGRLWKTQYF.

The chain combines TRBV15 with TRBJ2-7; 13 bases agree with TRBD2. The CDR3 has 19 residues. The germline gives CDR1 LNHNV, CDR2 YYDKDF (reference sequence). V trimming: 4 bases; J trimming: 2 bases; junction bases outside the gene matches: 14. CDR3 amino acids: CATSIGLAGVVTSPYEQYF. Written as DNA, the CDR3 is TGTGCCACCAGCATCGGACTAGCGGGAGTTGTGACGTCCCCCTACGAGCAGTACTTC. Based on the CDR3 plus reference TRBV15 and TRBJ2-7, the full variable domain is DAMVIQNPRYQVTQFGKPVTLSCSQTLNHNVMYWYQQKSSQAPKLLFHYYDKDFNNEADTPDNFQSRRPNTSFCFLDIRSPGLGDTAMYLCATSIGLAGVVTSPYEQYFGPGTRLTVT.

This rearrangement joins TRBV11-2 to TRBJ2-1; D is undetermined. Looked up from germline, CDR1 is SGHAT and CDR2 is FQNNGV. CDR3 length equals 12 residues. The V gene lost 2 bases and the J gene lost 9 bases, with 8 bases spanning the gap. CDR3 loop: CASSLNWGEQFF. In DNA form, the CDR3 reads TGTGCCAGCAGCTTAAATTGGGGTGAGCAGTTCTTC.

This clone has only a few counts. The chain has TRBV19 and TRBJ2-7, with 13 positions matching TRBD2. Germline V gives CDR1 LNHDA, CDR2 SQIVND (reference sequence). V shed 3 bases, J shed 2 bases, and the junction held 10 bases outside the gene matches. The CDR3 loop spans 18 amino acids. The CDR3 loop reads CASSISHRTSGSTYEQYF. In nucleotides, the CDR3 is TGTGCCAGTAGTATTTCCCATAGGACTAGCGGGAGCACCTACGAGCAGTACTTC.

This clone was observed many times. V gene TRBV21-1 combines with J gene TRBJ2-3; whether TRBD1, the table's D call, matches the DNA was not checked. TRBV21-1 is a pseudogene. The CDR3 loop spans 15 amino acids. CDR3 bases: TGTGCCAGTCAGCTCCGGGACAGGGTGCGTCATACGCAGTATTTT. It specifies CASQLRDRVRHTQYF.